Included here is one T cell receptor beta chain sequence, with context. This entry comes from a study of control samples from healthy donors and cancer patients. V was clipped by 5 bases and J by 14 bases; unmatched bases: 7. Germline CDR1 and CDR2: DFQATT and SNEGSKA (reference sequence). This CDR3 spans 11 amino acids. TCRdb's table, derived via immunoSEQ multiplex PCR, lists solely in-frame clones and lacks some. The table shows fewer than 200,000 clones, with approximately 86% occurring only once. This chain connects TRBV20-1 to TRBJ2-1; the match to TRBD1 covers 9 bases. The specimen was blood. The source is a woman aged 30 to 39 in good health. In DNA form, the CDR3 reads TGCAGTGCTGGCCGGACAGGGGAAAAGTTCTTC. Translating gives CSAGRTGEKFF.